Listed here are 28 T cell receptor beta chains from one sample, sequenced in a study of OX40 agonist ivuxolimab in advanced cancers. Produced via immunoSEQ multiplex PCR; TCRdb's table is partial and in-frame only. The data contain 90,000 to 120,000 clones, approximately 90% of them seen just once; the ten biggest clones take up roughly 1.1%. The sequencing here drew on CD4+ or CD8+ T cells sorted from blood, taken in a trial of the OX40 agonist ivuxolimab. The receptors shown here come from an adult with an advanced solid tumor such as melanoma, head and neck, liver or kidney cancer.

The chain employs TRBV5-1 and TRBJ2-2; D may be TRBD1 or TRBD2 (5 bases each). Germline values: CDR1 SGHRS, CDR2 YFSETQ. Trimming pared 0 bases from V and 1 base from J, leaving 13 bases between. The CDR3 sequence is 17 residues long. The CDR3 protein is CASSLEIGAGNTGELFF. The CDR3 bases are TGCGCCAGCAGCTTGGAAATCGGGGCAGGGAACACCGGGGAGCTGTTTTTT.

The chain couples TRBV5-6 to TRBJ2-1, with 8 bases lining up with TRBD2. The CDR3 loop spans 17 amino acids. Germline loops: CDR1 SGHDT, CDR2 YYEEEE. V shed 5 bases and J 4 bases; nucleotides not matched to a gene: 14. The CDR3 coding sequence is TGTGCCAGCAGAATACAAGGAACCGGGACTAGGTACAATGAGCAGTTCTTC. This encodes CASRIQGTGTRYNEQFF.

The chain combines TRBV2 with TRBJ2-7, with TRBD2 matching 12 bases. The CDR3 length is 15 residues. V lost 6 bases and J lost 5; bases outside the gene matches: 8. In germline, CDR1 is SNHLY, CDR2 FYNNEI. The CDR3 DNA is TGTGCCAGCAGGGAGACTAGCGGGAGTTTCCACGAGCAGTACTTC. It encodes CASRETSGSFHEQYF.

CDR3 in DNA: TGTGCTAGTGGTTTGGTCCGGACTAGCGGGAGGATAACAGATACGCAGTATTTT. Translating it yields CASGLVRTSGRITDTQYF. This chain uses TRBV12-5 with TRBJ2-3, with TRBD2 matching over 14 bases. Germline V gene sequence: CDR1 LGHNT, CDR2 FRNRAP. V shed 0 bases, J shed 3 bases, and the junction held 5 bases outside the gene matches. This CDR3 spans 18 amino acids.

The rearrangement uses TRBV27 and TRBJ2-3; TRBD2 matches 10 bases. Germline values: CDR1 MNHEY, CDR2 SMNVEV (reference sequence). Trimming at V came to 6 bases and at J to 1 base, leaving 4 bases not matched to a gene. The CDR3 totals 15 residues. CDR3 sequence: CASSRGLAGTDTQYF. The CDR3, as DNA: TGTGCCAGCAGCCGCGGACTAGCGGGCACAGATACGCAGTATTTT.

The chain couples TRBV5-8 to TRBJ1-3; D may be TRBD1 (5 bases). Between the trimmed V and J ends, which lost 4 bases and 2 bases, there was a span of 19 bases. CDR3 length: 17 amino acids. From germline, CDR1 is SGHTS and CDR2 YDEGEE. The CDR3 here is CASSTTRTGIAGNTIYF. The CDR3 nucleotides read TGTGCCAGCAGCACGACCCGAACAGGAATCGCTGGAAACACCATATATTTT.

This chain connects TRBV5-1 to TRBJ2-7, with D perhaps matching TRBD2 (6 bases). Looked up from germline, CDR1 is SGHRS and CDR2 is YFSETQ. This CDR3 is built from 15 residues. Trimming cost V 0 bases and J 2 bases, with 12 bases left between them. CDR3: CASSLAGTAPYEQYF. CDR3 sequence (DNA): TGCGCCAGCAGCTTGGCCGGGACTGCCCCCTACGAGCAGTACTTC.

The chain combines TRBV13 with TRBJ2-5; D might be TRBD2 (6 bases). Trimming removed 5 bases at V and 5 bases at J, with 15 bases between. This CDR3 is built from 14 residues. CDR1 is PRHDT and CDR2 is FYEKMQ in the germline V gene (reference sequence). The CDR3 region is CASSQPGGEETQYF. The CDR3 nucleotides are TGTGCCAGCAGCCAGCCCGGGGGAGAGGAGACCCAGTACTTC.

The chain links TRBV9 to TRBJ2-3, with 13 bases fitting TRBD2. CDR1 is SGDLS, CDR2 YYNGEE, per germline. Trimming cost V 2 bases and J 6 bases; bases outside gene matches: 6. This CDR3 contains 16 residues. In nucleotides, the CDR3 is TGTGCCAGCAGCGTCGGACTAGCGGGAGAATGGGATACGCAGTATTTT. It is translated as CASSVGLAGEWDTQYF.

This rearrangement joins TRBV18 to TRBJ2-7, with 10 positions matching TRBD2. Trimming removed 3 bases from V and 2 bases from J; junction bases left unmatched: 1. The CDR3 extends over 14 amino acids. Germline CDR1 is KGHSH and CDR2 is LQKENI. This CDR3 reads CASSPGTSAYEQYF. Here the CDR3 DNA reads TGTGCCAGCTCACCCGGGACTAGCGCCTACGAGCAGTACTTC. Full variable domain (missing parts from reference TRBV18 and TRBJ2-7): NAGVMQNPRHLVRRRGQEARLRCSPMKGHSHVYWYRQLPEEGLKFMVYLQKENIIDESGMPKERFSAEFPKEGPSILRIQQVVRGDSAAYFCASSPGTSAYEQYFGPGTRLTVT.

The chain carries TRBV5-1 and TRBJ1-4; 8 bases align to TRBD1. Per germline, CDR1 SGHRS and CDR2 YFSETQ. V was clipped by 4 bases and J by 7 bases; unmatched bases: 9. CDR3 size: 15 residues. The CDR3 region has the DNA TGCGCCAGCAGCGCCGGACAGGGTTGGGGTGAAAAACTGTTTTTT. This encodes CASSAGQGWGEKLFF. Full variable domain (outside the CDR3, taken from reference TRBV5-1 and TRBJ1-4): KAGVTQTPRYLIKTRGQQVTLSCSPISGHRSVSWYQQTPGQGLQFLFEYFSETQRNKGNFPGRFSGRQFSNSRSEMNVSTLELGDSALYLCASSAGQGWGEKLFFGSGTQLSVL.

This chain uses TRBV19 with TRBJ2-1; D not certain. Germline V gives CDR1 LNHDA, CDR2 SQIVND (reference sequence). The germline V and J ends were trimmed by 1 base and 10 bases, with 8 bases remaining between them. The CDR3 extends over 12 amino acids. The CDR3 region is CASSIGPAEQFF. Here the CDR3 DNA reads TGTGCCAGTAGTATAGGCCCAGCCGAGCAGTTCTTC.

This chain connects TRBV7-2 to TRBJ2-2; D is undetermined. Trimming pared 7 bases from V and 6 bases from J, leaving 21 bases between. Germline CDR1 and CDR2: SGHTA and FQGNSA. CDR3 length: 16 amino acids. In DNA form, the CDR3 reads TGTGCCAGCACCCTGGCCCCGGCGGTGACCCCCGGGGAGCTGTTTTTT. Encoded protein: CASTLAPAVTPGELFF. Full variable domain (rest looked up from reference TRBV7-2 and TRBJ2-2): GAGVSQSPSNKVTEKGKDVELRCDPISGHTALYWYRQSLGQGLEFLIYFQGNSAPDKSGLPSDRFSAERTGGSVSTLTIQRTQQEDSAVYLCASTLAPAVTPGELFFGEGSRLTVL.

In this sample, this clone turned up a few times. V and J are TRBV29-1 and TRBJ1-1; D gene ambiguous. There are 10 residues in the CDR3. V lost 5 bases to trimming and J lost 7 bases, with 8 bases between them. Germline-derived CDR1 and CDR2 are SQVTM and ANQGSEA. The CDR3 sequence is CSVSVGEAFF. The CDR3 DNA is TGCAGCGTTTCGGTCGGTGAAGCTTTCTTT.

The V and J genes are TRBV7-9 and TRBJ1-1; D gene uncertain. Per the germline V gene, CDR1 is SEHNR and CDR2 is FQNEAQ (reference sequence). CDR3 length: 12 residues. The V end lost 0 bases, the J end lost 6 bases, and 5 bases lay between the germline ends. CDR3 in DNA: TGTGCCAGCAGCTTAGCCCAACCTGAAGCTTTCTTT. This translates into CASSLAQPEAFF.

The chain employs TRBV2 and TRBJ2-4, with 12 bases that match TRBD2. The CDR3 is made up of 18 amino acids. The J segment lost 0 bases and the V segment lost 5 bases, leaving 8 bases of the junction unmatched. The germline V gene has CDR1 SNHLY and CDR2 FYNNEI. In DNA form, the CDR3 reads TGTGCCAGCAGTCCTGGGACTAGCGGGTACCTAGCCAAAAACATTCAGTACTTC. Its protein product is CASSPGTSGYLAKNIQYF.

The V gene is TRBV15, the J gene TRBJ1-4, with 8 bases matching TRBD1. The CDR3 spans 16 residues. The trim removed 5 bases at V and 2 bases at J, leaving 7 bases unmatched. CDR1 and CDR2 from the germline V gene are LNHNV and YYDKDF (reference sequence). The CDR3, as DNA: TGTGCCACCAGCGGCCGGACAGGGAATACTAATGAAAAACTGTTTTTT. Its translation: CATSGRTGNTNEKLFF.

The rearrangement uses TRBV28 and TRBJ1-1; TRBD1 is a possible D gene (5 bases). This CDR3 spans 12 amino acids. Trimming removed 6 bases from V and 8 bases from J, with 13 bases in between. Looked up from germline, CDR1 is MDHEN and CDR2 is SYDVKM. The CDR3 loop reads CASSLQAREAFF. The CDR3 DNA reads as TGTGCCAGCAGCCTACAGGCGAGGGAAGCTTTCTTT.

This clone was found once. The chain links TRBV11-3 to TRBJ2-1; the match to TRBD2 covers 14 bases. Germline loops: CDR1 SGHNT, CDR2 YENEEA. V lost 3 bases and J lost 10; bases outside the gene matches: 8. The CDR3 is made up of 16 amino acids. In DNA, the CDR3 is TGTGCCAGCAGCTTGGGACTAGCGGGAGAGAAATGGGAGCAGTTCTTC. The encoded protein is CASSLGLAGEKWEQFF. The full variable domain, in which reference TRBV11-3 and TRBJ2-1 provide the parts outside the CDR3, is EAGVVQSPRYKIIEKKQPVAFWCNPISGHNTLYWYLQNLGQGPELLIRYENEEAVDDSQLPKDRFSAERLKGVDSTLKIQPAELGDSAVYLCASSLGLAGEKWEQFFGPGTRLTVL.

V usage is TRBV15 and J usage is TRBJ2-5; 11 bases are a match to TRBD1. The CDR3 totals 14 residues. V gave up 3 bases and J gave up 5 bases; unmatched junction bases: 2. Per germline, CDR1 LNHNV and CDR2 YYDKDF (reference sequence). CDR3 coding DNA: TGTGCCACCAGCAGGGACAGGGGGCTGGAGACCCAGTACTTC. It encodes CATSRDRGLETQYF.

This chain links TRBV9 with TRBJ2-1; D ambiguous. The V end lost 0 bases, the J end lost 6 bases, and 4 bases lay between the germline ends. The germline V gene encodes CDR1 SGDLS and CDR2 YYNGEE. This CDR3 contains 12 residues. The CDR3 reads CASSVDSNEQFF. Here the CDR3 DNA reads TGTGCCAGCAGCGTAGATTCCAATGAGCAGTTCTTC.

CDR3: CASSLDGAGAPYNEQFF. For the CDR3, the DNA is TGTGCCAGCAGCTTAGATGGAGCGGGAGCCCCCTACAATGAGCAGTTCTTC. This chain connects TRBV11-2 to TRBJ2-1, with 8 bases lining up with TRBD2. Germline values: CDR1 SGHAT, CDR2 FQNNGV. Germline trimming cut 0 bases from V and 2 bases from J; bases unmatched to any gene: 6. This CDR3 has 17 residues.

V usage is TRBV7-9 and J usage is TRBJ2-7; 7 positions match TRBD2. Germline loops: CDR1 SEHNR, CDR2 FQNEAQ (reference sequence). The CDR3 runs to 15 residues. V gave up 5 bases and J gave up 4 bases; unmatched junction bases: 11. CDR3 nucleotide sequence: TGTGCCAGCAGCCCCGGCGGGAGCTCAACATACGAGCAGTACTTC. It is translated as CASSPGGSSTYEQYF.

The CDR3 DNA reads TGTGCCAGCAGTGCGGGAGGGCAGCCCCAGCATTTT. This sequence encodes CASSAGGQPQHF. The chain couples TRBV28 to TRBJ1-5; D not certain. Trimming removed 5 bases at V and 7 bases at J, with 9 bases between. The CDR3 covers 12 residues. The V gene's germline CDR1 is MDHEN and CDR2 SYDVKM.

The chain couples TRBV7-9 to TRBJ1-4; perhaps TRBD1 as D (6 bases). V was trimmed by 1 base and J by 3 bases, leaving 6 bases between them. CDR1 and CDR2 (germline): SEHNR, FQNEAQ (reference sequence). The CDR3 totals 14 residues. CDR3 sequence: CASSLGTANEKLFF. The DNA for the CDR3 is TGTGCCAGCAGCTTAGGGACAGCTAATGAAAAACTGTTTTTT.

The chain combines TRBV2 with TRBJ2-2, with TRBD2 identical over 13 bases. V dropped 8 bases and J dropped 6; count of bases not matched to a gene: 6. This CDR3 spans 15 amino acids. CDR1 SNHLY and CDR2 FYNNEI come from the germline V gene. In DNA form, the CDR3 reads TGTGCCAGCGGTTGGACTAGCGGGAGTTCCGGGGAGCTGTTTTTT. It yields the protein CASGWTSGSSGELFF.

The CDR3 region is CASSIGGRGDQPQHF. Written as DNA, the CDR3 is TGTGCCAGTAGTATCGGGGGTAGGGGGGATCAGCCCCAGCATTTT. This chain links TRBV19 with TRBJ1-5, with D perhaps matching TRBD1 (6 bases). The CDR3 consists of 15 residues. The V and J ends lost 3 bases and 5 bases respectively, with 14 bases between them. Per germline, CDR1 LNHDA and CDR2 SQIVND (reference sequence).

The chain joins TRBV28 to TRBJ1-5, with TRBD1 matching over 7 bases. V lost 8 bases and J lost 7; bases outside the gene matches: 17. The CDR3 is 16 amino acids. Per germline, CDR1 MDHEN and CDR2 SYDVKM. In DNA, the CDR3 is TGTGCCAGCGGCGTAACGGGGCAGGGGGAGAGGCAGCCCCAGCATTTT. Amino acids: CASGVTGQGERQPQHF.